This T cell receptor beta chain comes out of a study of T cell clones after liver transplantation. Study-wide context: As an antigen-independent comparator, third-party-reactive TCRbeta sequences came from pre-transplant mixed lymphocyte reactions.

Germline CDR1 and CDR2: SEHNR and FQNEAQ (reference sequence). Between the trimmed V and J ends, which lost 1 base and 0 bases, there was a span of 3 bases. The length of the CDR3 is 13 residues. TCRdb's copy holds only in-frame clones and misses some; the assay was immunoSEQ multiplex PCR. The sample yields 70,000 or so clones, roughly nine tenths seen once. Sequencing was performed on CD4+ T cells from blood, taken before liver transplant. The chain employs TRBV7-9 and TRBJ1-2; no reliable D call. The TCR sequence derives from a human donor who received a liver transplant. CDR3 protein: CASSLDTNYGYTF. As DNA, the CDR3 is TGTGCCAGCAGCTTAGACACTAACTATGGCTACACCTTC.